This section outlines one T cell receptor (beta chain) sequence together with its context. Its antigen remains unknown. Cells were stimulated with CMV-infected fibroblast lysates at around 9.1 ug/mL. Sorted nonresponding memory CD4+ T cells were CD40L-negative, CD69-negative, CD45RO-high. V was shortened by 6 bases and J by 7 bases, with 22 bases between the two germline ends. Germline-derived CDR1 and CDR2 are LNHDA and SQIVND (reference sequence). The CDR3 loop spans 16 amino acids. The libraries were made with immunoSEQ version 4 in survey mode. Using immunoSEQ multiplex PCR, the repertoire was profiled, and TCRdb retains in-frame clones only, with some absent. Here the sample spans 45,000 to 55,000 clones, more than 70% being singletons. The sample originates from a study of persistence of HIV-infected CD4 T cells.

The specimen comprised CD4+ T cells sorted from PBMCs after 18-hour stimulation, sampled from a patient who received antiretroviral therapy. This clonotype originated in an adult man with HIV who was CMV-seropositive. The rearrangement uses TRBV19 and TRBJ2-1; D tentatively reads TRBD1 or TRBD2 (7 bases each). Here the CDR3 DNA reads TGTGCCAGTAGCCGGGGGGTAGGTGGGGGACAGAATGAGCAGTTCTTC. The encoded protein is CASSRGVGGGQNEQFF.